This TCR beta chain was observed in a study of CD8 T cells in ankylosing spondylitis listed by TCRdb under 2017. About the study as a whole: The study set out to find disease-linked TCR variants by profiling T cell receptor beta repertoires in ankylosing spondylitis patients and healthy donors. Peripheral blood was sampled, and synovial fluid was also collected from ankylosing spondylitis patients. In total, the full study cohort was made up of roughly 110 healthy donors and about two dozen ankylosing spondylitis patients.

The germline V gene sets CDR1 to LGHNA and CDR2 to YSLEER. The trim is 0 bases for V and 4 bases for J, with a gap of 15 bases between the germline ends. Reading from cysteine to phenylalanine, the CDR3 counts 16 amino acids. The only DNA kept is the CDR3, 48 bases in frame from the first base. Paper-wide results and their limitations: The disease-linked clones had a CD8+ phenotype and were found at relatively low frequencies in peripheral blood. According to the report, matched synovial fluid samples from ankylosing spondylitis patients were significantly enriched for the disease-linked clones. Some motif variants had previously been reported in the synovial fluid and blood of reactive arthritis patients, which suggests shared mechanisms of disease initiation. A TCR beta motif made up of eight highly homologous amino acid variants appeared to be characteristic of blood from ankylosing spondylitis patients.

As to this clonotype: Its specific antigen is unknown. A much larger clone differs by one base, so this may be a read error.

Sequencing was performed on an Illumina HiSeq 2500. Quantitative 5'-RACE with molecular barcodes was used to prepare TCR beta libraries. From the authors' description of their analysis: A new computational method based on a probabilistic model of VDJ rearrangement was used to identify disease-linked TCR variants. TCRdb took the public reads, trimmed them with fastp at Q25, ran MiXCR for clone calling and kept in-frame beta chains. Each CDR3 protein appears once, grouped with its most common genes and DNA. The authors' filters were not applied to this entry. In all, the sample holds more than 250,000 distinct CDR3 sequences, and around a tenth of those were seen once. Jointly, the top ten make up roughly a tenth of the sample.

The sequence joins TRBV4-3 to TRBJ1-2; matching of 5 bases hints at TRBD1 as the D gene. Input material: blood, either unsorted or a sorted T cell fraction (not recorded which). The receptor was isolated from a female donor with ankylosing spondylitis or in good health (not recorded which). The DNA sequence is as follows: TGCGCCAGCAGCCAAGATTTCGGGACTGCGGGCTATGGCTACACCTTC. It is translated as CASSQDFGTAGYGYTF.